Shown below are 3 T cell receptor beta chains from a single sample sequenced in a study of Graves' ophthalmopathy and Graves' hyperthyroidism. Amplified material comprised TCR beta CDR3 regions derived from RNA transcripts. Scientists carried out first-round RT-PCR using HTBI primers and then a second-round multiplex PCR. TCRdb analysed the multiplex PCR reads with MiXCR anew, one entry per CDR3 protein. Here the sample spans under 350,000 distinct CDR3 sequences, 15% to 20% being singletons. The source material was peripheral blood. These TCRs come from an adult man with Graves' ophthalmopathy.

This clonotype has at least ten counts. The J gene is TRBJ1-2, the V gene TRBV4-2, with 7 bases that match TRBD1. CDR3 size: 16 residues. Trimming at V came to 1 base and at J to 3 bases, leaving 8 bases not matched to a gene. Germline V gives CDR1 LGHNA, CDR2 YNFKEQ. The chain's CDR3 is CASSQAGSGGDYGYTF. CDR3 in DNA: TGTGCCAGCAGCCAAGCTGGATCAGGGGGGGACTATGGCTACACCTTC.

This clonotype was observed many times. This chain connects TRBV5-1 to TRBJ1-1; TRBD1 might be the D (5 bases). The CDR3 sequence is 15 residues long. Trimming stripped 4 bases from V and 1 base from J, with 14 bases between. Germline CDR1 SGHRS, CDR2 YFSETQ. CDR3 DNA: TGCGCCAGCAGCACGCAGTCGAGGGGGAACACTGAAGCTTTCTTT. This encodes CASSTQSRGNTEAFF.

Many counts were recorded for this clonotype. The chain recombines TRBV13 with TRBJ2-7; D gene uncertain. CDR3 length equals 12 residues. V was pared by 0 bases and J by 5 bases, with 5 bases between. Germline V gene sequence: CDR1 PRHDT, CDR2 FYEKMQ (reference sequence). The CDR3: CASSLGGHEQYF. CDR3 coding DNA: TGTGCCAGCAGCTTAGGAGGGCACGAGCAGTACTTC.